The source of this T cell receptor (beta chain) is a study of radiotherapy plus CTLA-4 blockade in lung cancer. V was cut by 5 bases and J by 5 bases, with 10 bases left in between. Germline-derived CDR1 and CDR2 are MNHEY and SMNVEV (reference sequence). The CDR3 length is 12 residues. Study outcomes and limitations: Radiotherapy plus ipilimumab was followed by expansion in blood of tumor-derived TCR clones.

With ipilimumab providing CTLA-4 blockade, focal radiation was administered to patients who had chemo-refractory metastatic non-small-cell lung cancer. Worth noting for this clone: The target antigen is unknown.

TCRdb keeps only in-frame clones here, not all; method: immunoSEQ multiplex PCR. This table holds some 66,000 clones, over 80% found once. The sample in question was peripheral blood, obtained from a patient treated with radiotherapy plus ipilimumab. The clonotype was recovered from a human donor with non-small cell lung cancer who had a partial response to radiotherapy plus ipilimumab. This rearrangement joins TRBV27 to TRBJ2-7, with D maybe TRBD1 (6 bases). CDR3 in DNA: TGTGCCAGCAGTCCCCAGGGGAACGAGCAGTACTTC. Its protein product is CASSPQGNEQYF.